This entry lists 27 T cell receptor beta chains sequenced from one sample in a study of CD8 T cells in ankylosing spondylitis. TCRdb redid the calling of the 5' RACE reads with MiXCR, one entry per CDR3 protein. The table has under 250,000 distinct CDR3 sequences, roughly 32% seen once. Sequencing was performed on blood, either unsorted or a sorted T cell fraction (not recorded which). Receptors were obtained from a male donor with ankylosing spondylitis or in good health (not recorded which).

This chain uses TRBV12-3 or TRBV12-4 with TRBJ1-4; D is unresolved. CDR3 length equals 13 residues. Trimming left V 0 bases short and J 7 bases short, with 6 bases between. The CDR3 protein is CASSLAAGEKLFF. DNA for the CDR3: TGTGCCAGCAGTTTAGCGGCAGGTGAAAAACTGTTTTTT.

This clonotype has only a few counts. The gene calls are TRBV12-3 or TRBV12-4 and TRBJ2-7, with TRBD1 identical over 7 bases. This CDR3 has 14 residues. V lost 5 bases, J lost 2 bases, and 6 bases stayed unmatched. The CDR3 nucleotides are TGTGCCAGCAGTCCGGGACAGAGCGCCTACGAGCAGTACTTC. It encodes CASSPGQSAYEQYF.

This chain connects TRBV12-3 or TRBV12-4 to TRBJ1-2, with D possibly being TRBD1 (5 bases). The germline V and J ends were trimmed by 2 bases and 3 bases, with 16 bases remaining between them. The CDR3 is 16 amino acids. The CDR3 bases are TGTGCCAGCAGTTTAAGTGGGGGGAAGGTTGACTATGGCTACACCTTC. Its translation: CASSLSGGKVDYGYTF.

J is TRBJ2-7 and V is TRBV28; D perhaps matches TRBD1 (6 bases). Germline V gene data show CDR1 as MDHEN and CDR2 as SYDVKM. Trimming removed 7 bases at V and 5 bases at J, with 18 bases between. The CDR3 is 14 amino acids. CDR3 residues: CASKAPGAVNEQYF. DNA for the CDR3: TGTGCCAGCAAAGCCCCAGGGGCGGTGAACGAGCAGTACTTC.

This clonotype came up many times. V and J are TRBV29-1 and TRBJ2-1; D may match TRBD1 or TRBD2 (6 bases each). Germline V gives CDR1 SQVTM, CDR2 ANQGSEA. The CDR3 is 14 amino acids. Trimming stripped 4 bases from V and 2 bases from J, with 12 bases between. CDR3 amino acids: CSVVGGQTYNEQFF. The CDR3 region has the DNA TGCAGCGTTGTGGGGGGCCAAACCTACAATGAGCAGTTCTTC.

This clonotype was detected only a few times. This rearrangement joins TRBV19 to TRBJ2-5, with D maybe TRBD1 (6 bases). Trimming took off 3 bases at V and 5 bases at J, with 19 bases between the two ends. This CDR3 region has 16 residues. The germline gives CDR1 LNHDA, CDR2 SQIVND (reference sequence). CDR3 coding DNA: TGTGCCAGTAGTATCGCCTTGGGGGCGCGAGGGGAGACCCAGTACTTC. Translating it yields CASSIALGARGETQYF.

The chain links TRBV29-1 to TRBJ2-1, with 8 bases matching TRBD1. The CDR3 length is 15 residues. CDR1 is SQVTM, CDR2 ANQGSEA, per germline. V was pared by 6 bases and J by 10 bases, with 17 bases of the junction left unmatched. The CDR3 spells CSVELKLGQDLEQFF. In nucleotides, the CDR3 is TGCAGCGTCGAATTAAAATTGGGACAGGACTTGGAGCAGTTCTTC.

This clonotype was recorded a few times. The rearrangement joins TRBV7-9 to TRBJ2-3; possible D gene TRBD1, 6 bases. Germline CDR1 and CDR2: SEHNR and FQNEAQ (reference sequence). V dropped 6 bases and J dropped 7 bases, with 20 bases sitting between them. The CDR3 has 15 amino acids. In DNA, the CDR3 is TGTGCCAGCAGACCCGATTGGAAGGGGACACATACGCAGTATTTT. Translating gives CASRPDWKGTHTQYF.

The CDR3 loop reads CASSQERYYEQYF. CDR3 coding DNA: TGTGCCAGCAGCCAAGAAAGGTACTACGAGCAGTACTTC. The genes are TRBV4-2 and TRBJ2-7; no reliable D call. The CDR3 contains 13 residues. Germline-derived CDR1 and CDR2 are LGHNA and YNFKEQ. Trimming shortened V by 0 bases and J by 3 bases, and 6 bases separated the two germline ends.

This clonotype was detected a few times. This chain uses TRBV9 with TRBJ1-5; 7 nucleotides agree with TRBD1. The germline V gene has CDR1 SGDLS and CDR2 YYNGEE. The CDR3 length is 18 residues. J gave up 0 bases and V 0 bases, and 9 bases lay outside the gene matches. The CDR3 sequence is CASSVVFWDSNSNQPQHF. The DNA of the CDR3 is TGTGCCAGCAGCGTAGTGTTCTGGGACAGCAATAGCAATCAGCCCCAGCATTTT.

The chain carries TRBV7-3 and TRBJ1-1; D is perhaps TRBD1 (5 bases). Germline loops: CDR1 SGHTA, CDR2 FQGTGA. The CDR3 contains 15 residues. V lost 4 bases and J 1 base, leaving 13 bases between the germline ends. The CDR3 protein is CASSSTDRQNTEAFF. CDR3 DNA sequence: TGTGCCAGCAGCTCTACCGACAGACAGAACACTGAAGCTTTCTTT.

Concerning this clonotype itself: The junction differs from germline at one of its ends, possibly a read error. CDR3 sequence: CASSLRLADEQFF. The CDR3 DNA reads TGTGCTAGCAGCCTAAGACTAGCCGATGAGCAGTTCTTC. The chain combines TRBV7-7 with TRBJ2-1, with 7 bases identical to TRBD2. The CDR3 has 13 amino acids. Germline V CDR1 and CDR2: SSHAT, FNYEAQ (reference sequence).

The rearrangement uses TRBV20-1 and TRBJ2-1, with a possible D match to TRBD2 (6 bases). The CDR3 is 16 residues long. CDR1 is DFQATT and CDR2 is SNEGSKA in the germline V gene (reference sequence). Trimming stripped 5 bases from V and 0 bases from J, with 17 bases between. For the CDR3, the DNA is TGCAGTGCTCGCATACTCGACGGGAGCTCCTACAATGAGCAGTTCTTC. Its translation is CSARILDGSSYNEQFF.

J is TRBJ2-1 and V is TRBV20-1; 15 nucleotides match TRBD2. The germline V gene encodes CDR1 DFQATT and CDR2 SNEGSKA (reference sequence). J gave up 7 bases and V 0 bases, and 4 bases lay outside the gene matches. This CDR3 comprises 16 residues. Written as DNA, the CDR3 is TGCAGTGCTAGAGATTATGGACTAGCGGGGGGGAATGAGCAGTTCTTC. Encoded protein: CSARDYGLAGGNEQFF.

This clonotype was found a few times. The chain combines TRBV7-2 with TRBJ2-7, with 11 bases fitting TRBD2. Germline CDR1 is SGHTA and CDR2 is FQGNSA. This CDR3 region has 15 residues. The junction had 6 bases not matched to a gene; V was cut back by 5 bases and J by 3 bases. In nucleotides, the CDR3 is TGTGCCAGCAGCCCCATCACTAGCGGGGGCTACGAGCAGTACTTC. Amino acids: CASSPITSGGYEQYF.

CDR3 DNA sequence: TGTGCCAGCAGCTCATCAGTCCCGGAGCAGTACTTC. Residues: CASSSSVPEQYF. V gene TRBV5-6 combines with J gene TRBJ2-7, with D hard to call. CDR1 SGHDT and CDR2 YYEEEE come from the germline V gene. V was clipped by 3 bases and J by 7 bases, with 11 bases between them. The CDR3 contains 12 residues.

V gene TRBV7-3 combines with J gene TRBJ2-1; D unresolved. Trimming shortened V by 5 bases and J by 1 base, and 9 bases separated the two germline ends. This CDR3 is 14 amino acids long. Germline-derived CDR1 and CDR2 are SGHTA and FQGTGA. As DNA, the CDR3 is TGTGCCAGCAGCCCCCCAGGATCCTACAATGAGCAGTTCTTC. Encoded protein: CASSPPGSYNEQFF.

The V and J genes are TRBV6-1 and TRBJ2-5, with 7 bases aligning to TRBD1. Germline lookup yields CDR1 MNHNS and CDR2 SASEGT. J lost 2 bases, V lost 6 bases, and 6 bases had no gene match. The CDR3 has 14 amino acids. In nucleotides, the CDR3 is TGTGCCAGCAGAACTCCGGGACAGCAAGAGACCCAGTACTTC. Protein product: CASRTPGQQETQYF.

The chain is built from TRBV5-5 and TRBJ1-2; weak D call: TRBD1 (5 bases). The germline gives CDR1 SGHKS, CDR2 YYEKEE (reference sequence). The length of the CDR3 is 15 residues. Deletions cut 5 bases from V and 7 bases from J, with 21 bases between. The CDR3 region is CASSFHIRSQGGYTF. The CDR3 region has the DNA TGTGCCAGCAGTTTTCACATACGATCCCAGGGTGGCTACACCTTC.

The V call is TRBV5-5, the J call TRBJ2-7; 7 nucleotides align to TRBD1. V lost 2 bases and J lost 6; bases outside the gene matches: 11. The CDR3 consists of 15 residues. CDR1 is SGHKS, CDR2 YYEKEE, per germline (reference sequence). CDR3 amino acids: CASSFIAGGSGEQYF. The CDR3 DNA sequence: TGTGCCAGCAGCTTCATAGCAGGGGGTTCTGGCGAGCAGTACTTC.

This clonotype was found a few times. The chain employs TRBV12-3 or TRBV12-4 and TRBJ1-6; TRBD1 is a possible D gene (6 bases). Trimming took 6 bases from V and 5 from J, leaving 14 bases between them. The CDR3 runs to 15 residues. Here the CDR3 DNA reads TGTGCCAGCAGGAATACAGGGATTAATAATTCACCCCTCCACTTT. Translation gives CASRNTGINNSPLHF.

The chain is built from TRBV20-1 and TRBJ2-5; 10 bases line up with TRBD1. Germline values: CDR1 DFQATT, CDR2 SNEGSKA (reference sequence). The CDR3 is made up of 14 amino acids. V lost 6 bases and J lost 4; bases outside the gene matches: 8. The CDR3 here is CSARTDRGRETQYF. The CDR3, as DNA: TGCAGTGCAAGAACAGACAGGGGGCGAGAGACCCAGTACTTC.

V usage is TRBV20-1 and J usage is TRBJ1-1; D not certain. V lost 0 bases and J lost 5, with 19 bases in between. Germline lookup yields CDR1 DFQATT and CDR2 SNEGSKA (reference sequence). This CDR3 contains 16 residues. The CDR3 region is CSAREIQAPRTTEAFF. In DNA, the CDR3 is TGCAGTGCTAGAGAAATCCAGGCCCCCCGAACAACTGAAGCTTTCTTT.

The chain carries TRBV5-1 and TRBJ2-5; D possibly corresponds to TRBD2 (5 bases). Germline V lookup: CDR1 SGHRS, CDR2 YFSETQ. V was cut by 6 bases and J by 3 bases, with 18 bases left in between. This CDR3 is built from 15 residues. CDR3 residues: CASNVFAGSKETQYF. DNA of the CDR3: TGCGCCAGCAATGTATTCGCGGGCAGTAAAGAGACCCAGTACTTC. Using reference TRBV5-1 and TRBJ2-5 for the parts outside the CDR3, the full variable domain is KAGVTQTPRYLIKTRGQQVTLSCSPISGHRSVSWYQQTPGQGLQFLFEYFSETQRNKGNFPGRFSGRQFSNSRSEMNVSTLELGDSALYLCASNVFAGSKETQYFGPGTRLLVL.

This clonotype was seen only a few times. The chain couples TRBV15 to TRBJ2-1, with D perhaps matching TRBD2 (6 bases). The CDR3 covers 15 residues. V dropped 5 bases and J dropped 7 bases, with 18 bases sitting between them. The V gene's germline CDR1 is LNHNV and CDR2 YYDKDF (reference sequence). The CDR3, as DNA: TGTGCCACCAGCGGCCGGGACTCCGCCAGGAATGAGCAGTTCTTC. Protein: CATSGRDSARNEQFF.

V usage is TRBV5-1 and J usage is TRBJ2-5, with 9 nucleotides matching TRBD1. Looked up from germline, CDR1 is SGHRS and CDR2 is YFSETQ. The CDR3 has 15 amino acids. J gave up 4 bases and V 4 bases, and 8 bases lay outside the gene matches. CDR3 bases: TGCGCCAGCAGCGAACAGGGGGCGGAGGGAGAGACCCAGTACTTC. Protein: CASSEQGAEGETQYF.

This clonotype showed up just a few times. Here the CDR3 reads CASSLRGGMETQYF. CDR3 DNA sequence: TGTGCCAGCAGTTTGAGAGGGGGTATGGAGACCCAGTACTTC. The gene calls are TRBV28 and TRBJ2-5; D might be TRBD1 (6 bases). Germline CDR1 reads MDHEN; CDR2 reads SYDVKM. The CDR3 loop spans 14 amino acids. V gave up 3 bases and J gave up 5 bases, with 13 bases separating them.